These 11 T cell receptor beta chains were all obtained from the same sample, sequenced in a study of OX40 agonist ivuxolimab in advanced cancers. Produced via immunoSEQ multiplex PCR; TCRdb's table is partial and in-frame only. The sample shows 55,000 to 60,000 clones, 85% of them seen only once. Sample: CD4+ or CD8+ T cells sorted from blood, taken in a trial of the OX40 agonist ivuxolimab. These receptors originate from an adult with an advanced solid tumor such as melanoma, head and neck, liver or kidney cancer.

The chain couples TRBV7-3 to TRBJ2-7, with D perhaps given as TRBD1 or TRBD2 (5 bases each). V was shortened by 5 bases and J by 6 bases, with 20 bases between the two germline ends. CDR1 and CDR2 from the germline V gene are SGHTA and FQGTGA. This CDR3 is built from 15 residues. CDR3 sequence: CASSPPPRTGGEQYF. For the CDR3, the DNA is TGTGCCAGCAGCCCGCCCCCCCGCACAGGAGGCGAGCAGTACTTC. Using reference TRBV7-3 and TRBJ2-7 for the parts outside the CDR3, the full variable domain is GAGVSQTPSNKVTEKGKYVELRCDPISGHTALYWYRQSLGQGPEFLIYFQGTGAADDSGLPNDRFFAVRPEGSVSTLKIQRTERGDSAVYLCASSPPPRTGGEQYFGPGTRLTVT.

This clone showed up just once. V gene TRBV19 combines with J gene TRBJ2-3; no clear D. V was clipped by 2 bases and J by 7 bases, with 13 bases between them. The CDR3 has 14 residues. Per the germline V gene, CDR1 is LNHDA and CDR2 is SQIVND (reference sequence). The CDR3 sequence: CASSISAAQNTQYF. The CDR3 region has the DNA TGTGCCAGTAGTATATCGGCAGCCCAAAATACGCAGTATTTT. Looking up the rest from reference TRBV19 and TRBJ2-3 gives the full variable domain: DGGITQSPKYLFRKEGQNVTLSCEQNLNHDAMYWYRQDPGQGLRLIYYSQIVNDFQKGDIAEGYSVSREKKESFPLTVTSAQKNPTAFYLCASSISAAQNTQYFGPGTRLTVL.

The chain employs TRBV7-2 and TRBJ2-3; TRBD2 matches at 11 bases. J lost 6 bases, V lost 4 bases, and 15 bases had no gene match. This CDR3 spans 18 amino acids. CDR1 is SGHTA and CDR2 is FQGNSA in the germline V gene. The CDR3 sequence is CASSSPSSVAGGLDTQYF. CDR3 nucleotide sequence: TGTGCCAGCAGCTCCCCATCGTCGGTAGCGGGGGGGTTGGATACGCAGTATTTT.

This chain links TRBV14 with TRBJ1-2; D remains unclear. This CDR3 is built from 12 residues. CDR1 and CDR2 (germline): SGHDN, FVKESK. Trimming cost V 2 bases and J 5 bases, with 6 bases left between them. CDR3 coding DNA: TGTGCCAGCAGCCAAAACTGGTATGGCTACACCTTC. This encodes CASSQNWYGYTF. The whole variable domain, filled in from reference TRBV14 and TRBJ1-2, reads EAGVTQFPSHSVIEKGQTVTLRCDPISGHDNLYWYRRVMGKEIKFLLHFVKESKQDESGMPNNRFLAERTGGTYSTLKVQPAELEDSGVYFCASSQNWYGYTFGSGTRLTVV.

A single count supports this clone. The gene calls are TRBV6-5 and TRBJ2-7; 7 bases fit TRBD2. The length of the CDR3 is 14 residues. Trimming cost V 0 bases and J 4 bases; bases outside gene matches: 3. Germline lookup yields CDR1 MNHEY and CDR2 SVGAGI. The CDR3 coding sequence is TGTGCCAGCAGTTACTCGGGGGGGGTTTACGAGCAGTACTTC. Protein sequence: CASSYSGGVYEQYF.

The CDR3 sequence: CASSFHQGPETQYF. The DNA of the CDR3 is TGTGCCAGCAGCTTCCATCAGGGCCCCGAGACCCAGTACTTC. This chain joins TRBV7-9 and TRBJ2-5; D is possibly TRBD1 (5 bases). The germline V gene encodes CDR1 SEHNR and CDR2 FQNEAQ (reference sequence). The germline V and J ends were trimmed by 3 bases and 5 bases, with 13 bases remaining between them. The CDR3 contains 14 residues.

The chain links TRBV4-1 to TRBJ2-5, with D perhaps TRBD1 (6 bases). CDR3 length: 16 residues. Trimming removed 0 bases from V and 5 bases from J, with 16 bases in between. Germline V gene data show CDR1 as MGHRA and CDR2 as YSYEKL. Here the CDR3 reads CASSQEGRRGRETQYF. The CDR3 nucleotides are TGCGCCAGCAGCCAAGAGGGACGCAGGGGTCGGGAGACCCAGTACTTC.

A few counts support this clone. The V and J genes are TRBV18 and TRBJ1-2; D is undetermined. CDR1 is KGHSH and CDR2 is LQKENI in the germline V gene. This CDR3 comprises 13 residues. V lost 2 bases, J lost 8 bases, and 12 bases lay in between. The CDR3 DNA reads as TGTGCCAGCTCACCAGAGGGCCAGCGGGGCTACACCTTC. Translated: CASSPEGQRGYTF.

The chain joins TRBV7-2 to TRBJ1-5; 10 bases map to TRBD1. The CDR3 covers 15 residues. V lost 4 bases and J lost 6; bases outside the gene matches: 6. The germline CDR1 and CDR2 sequences are SGHTA and FQGNSA. The CDR3, as DNA: TGTGCCAGCAGCTCCCGACAGGGGGCTGCTCAGCCCCAGCATTTT. It encodes CASSSRQGAAQPQHF.

The chain is built from TRBV2 and TRBJ1-2; D is unresolved. This CDR3 spans 13 amino acids. V was shortened by 6 bases and J by 8 bases, with 16 bases between the two germline ends. CDR1 SNHLY and CDR2 FYNNEI come from the germline V gene. CDR3 nucleotide sequence: TGTGCCAGCAGGAGGGAATCACGTACAGGCTACACCTTC. This translates into CASRRESRTGYTF.

The chain has TRBV11-2 and TRBJ1-1; D gene ambiguous. The V and J ends lost 1 base and 1 base respectively, with 10 bases between them. This CDR3 comprises 15 residues. Germline V gene lookup returns CDR1 SGHAT and CDR2 FQNNGV. CDR3 in DNA: TGTGCCAGCAGCTTAGTGCGCCTGAAGAACACTGAAGCTTTCTTT. As protein: CASSLVRLKNTEAFF.